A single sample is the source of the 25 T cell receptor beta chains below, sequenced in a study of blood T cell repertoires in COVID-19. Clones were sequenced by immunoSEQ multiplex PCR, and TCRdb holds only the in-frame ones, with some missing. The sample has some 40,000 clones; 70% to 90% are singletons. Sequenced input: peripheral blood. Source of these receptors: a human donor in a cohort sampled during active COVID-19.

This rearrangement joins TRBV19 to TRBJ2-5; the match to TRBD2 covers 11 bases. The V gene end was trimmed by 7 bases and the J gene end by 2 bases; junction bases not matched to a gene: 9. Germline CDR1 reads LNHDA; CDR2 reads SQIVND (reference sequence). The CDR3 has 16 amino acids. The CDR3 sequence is CASTLTSGSSQETQYF. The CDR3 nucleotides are TGTGCCAGTACCTTAACTAGCGGGAGTAGTCAAGAGACCCAGTACTTC.

The CDR3, as DNA: TGTGCCAGCTCACCACAGCGTTCTGCGGGGCTCTCGGAGCAGTACTTC. Protein sequence: CASSPQRSAGLSEQYF. V usage is TRBV18 and J usage is TRBJ2-7; D perhaps matches TRBD2 (6 bases). The CDR3 contains 16 residues. The V end lost 1 base, the J end lost 7 bases, and 20 bases lay between the germline ends. Germline-derived CDR1 and CDR2 are KGHSH and LQKENI.

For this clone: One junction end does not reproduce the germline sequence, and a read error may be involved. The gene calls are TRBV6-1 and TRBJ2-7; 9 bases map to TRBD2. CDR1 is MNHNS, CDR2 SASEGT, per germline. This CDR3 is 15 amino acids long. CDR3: CASIEAGGGSYEQYF. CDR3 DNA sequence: TGTGCCAGCATTGAAGCGGGAGGCGGCTCCTACGAGCAGTACTTC.

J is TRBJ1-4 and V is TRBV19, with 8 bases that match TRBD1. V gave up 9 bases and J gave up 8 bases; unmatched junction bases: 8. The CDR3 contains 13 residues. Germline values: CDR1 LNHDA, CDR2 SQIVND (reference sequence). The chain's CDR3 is CASSLGQGEKLFF. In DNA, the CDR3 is TGTGCCAGCAGTCTAGGACAGGGCGAAAAACTGTTTTTT.

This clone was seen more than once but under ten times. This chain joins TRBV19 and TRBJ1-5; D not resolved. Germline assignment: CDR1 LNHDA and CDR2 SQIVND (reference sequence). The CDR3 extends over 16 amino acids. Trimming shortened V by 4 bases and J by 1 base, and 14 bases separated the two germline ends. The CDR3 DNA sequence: TGTGCCAGTAGTACCCGACGCCTGGAGAGCAATCAGCCCCAGCATTTT. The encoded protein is CASSTRRLESNQPQHF.

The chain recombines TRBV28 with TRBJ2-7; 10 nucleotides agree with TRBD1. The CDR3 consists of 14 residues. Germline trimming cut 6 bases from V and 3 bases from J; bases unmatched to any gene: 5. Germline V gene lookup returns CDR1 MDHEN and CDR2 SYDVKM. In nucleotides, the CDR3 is TGTGCCAGCAGGACCGGGACAGGGGTCTACGAGCAGTACTTC. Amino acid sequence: CASRTGTGVYEQYF.

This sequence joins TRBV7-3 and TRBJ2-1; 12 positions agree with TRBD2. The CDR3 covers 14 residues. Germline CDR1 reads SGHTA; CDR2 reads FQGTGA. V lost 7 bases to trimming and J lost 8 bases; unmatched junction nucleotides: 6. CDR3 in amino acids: CASIRLAGVYEQFF. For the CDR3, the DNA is TGTGCCAGCATCAGACTAGCGGGAGTATATGAGCAGTTCTTC.

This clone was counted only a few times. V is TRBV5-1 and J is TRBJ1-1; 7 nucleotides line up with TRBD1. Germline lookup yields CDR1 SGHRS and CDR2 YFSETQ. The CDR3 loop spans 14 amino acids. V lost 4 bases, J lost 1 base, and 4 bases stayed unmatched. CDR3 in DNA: TGCGCCAGCAGCCTACGACAGGGGAACACTGAAGCTTTCTTT. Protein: CASSLRQGNTEAFF.

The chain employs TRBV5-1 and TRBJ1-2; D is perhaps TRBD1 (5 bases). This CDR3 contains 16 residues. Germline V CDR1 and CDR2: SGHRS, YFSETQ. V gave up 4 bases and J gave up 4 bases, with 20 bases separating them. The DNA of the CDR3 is TGCGCCAGCAGCCCCTCACAGGACACCTCTGGCTATGGCTACACCTTC. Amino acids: CASSPSQDTSGYGYTF.

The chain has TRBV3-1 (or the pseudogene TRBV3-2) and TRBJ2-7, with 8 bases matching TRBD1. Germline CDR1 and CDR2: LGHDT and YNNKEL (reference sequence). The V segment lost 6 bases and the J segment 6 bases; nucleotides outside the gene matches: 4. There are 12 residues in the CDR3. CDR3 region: CASSGQGPEQYF. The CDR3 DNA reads TGTGCCAGCAGTGGACAGGGACCCGAGCAGTACTTC.

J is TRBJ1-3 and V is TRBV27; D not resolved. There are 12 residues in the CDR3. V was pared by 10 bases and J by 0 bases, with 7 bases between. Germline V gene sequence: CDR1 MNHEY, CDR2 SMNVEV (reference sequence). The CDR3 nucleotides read TGTGCCACCAAGAGCTCTGGAAACACCATATATTTT. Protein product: CATKSSGNTIYF.

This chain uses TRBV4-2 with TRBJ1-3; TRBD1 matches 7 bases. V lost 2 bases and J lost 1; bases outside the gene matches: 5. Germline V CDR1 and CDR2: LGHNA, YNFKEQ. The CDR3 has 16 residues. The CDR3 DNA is TGTGCCAGCAGCCAACCGGGACAGACTTCTGGAAACACCATATATTTT. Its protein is CASSQPGQTSGNTIYF.

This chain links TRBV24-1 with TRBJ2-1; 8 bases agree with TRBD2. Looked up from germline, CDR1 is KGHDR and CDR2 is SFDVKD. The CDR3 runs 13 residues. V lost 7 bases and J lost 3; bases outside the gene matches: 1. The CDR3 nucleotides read TGTGCCACCAGAAGCGGGAGCTACAATGAGCAGTTCTTC. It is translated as CATRSGSYNEQFF.

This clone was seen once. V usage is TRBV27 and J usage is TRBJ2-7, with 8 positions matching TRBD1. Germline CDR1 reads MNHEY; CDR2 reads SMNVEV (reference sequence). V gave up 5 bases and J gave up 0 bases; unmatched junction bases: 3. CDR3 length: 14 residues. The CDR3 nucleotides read TGTGCCAGCAGTCTGGGACAGGCCTCCTACGAGCAGTACTTC. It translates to CASSLGQASYEQYF.

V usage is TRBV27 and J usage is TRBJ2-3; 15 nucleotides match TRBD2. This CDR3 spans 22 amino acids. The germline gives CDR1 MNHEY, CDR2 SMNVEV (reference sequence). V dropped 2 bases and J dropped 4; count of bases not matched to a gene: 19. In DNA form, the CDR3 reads TGTGCCAGCAGTTTAACGGGACTAGCGGGAGGAGTTCATCTGACTCTCCCAGATACGCAGTATTTT. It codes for CASSLTGLAGGVHLTLPDTQYF.

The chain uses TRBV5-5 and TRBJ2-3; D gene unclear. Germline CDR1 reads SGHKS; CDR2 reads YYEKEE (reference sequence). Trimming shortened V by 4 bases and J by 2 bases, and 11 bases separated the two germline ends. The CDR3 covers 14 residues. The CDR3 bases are TGTGCCAGCAGCCTCGGGTTCTCCACAGATACGCAGTATTTT. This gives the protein CASSLGFSTDTQYF. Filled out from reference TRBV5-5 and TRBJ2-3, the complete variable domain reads DAGVTQSPTHLIKTRGQQVTLRCSPISGHKSVSWYQQVLGQGPQFIFQYYEKEERGRGNFPDRFSARQFPNYSSELNVNALLLGDSALYLCASSLGFSTDTQYFGPGTRLTVL.

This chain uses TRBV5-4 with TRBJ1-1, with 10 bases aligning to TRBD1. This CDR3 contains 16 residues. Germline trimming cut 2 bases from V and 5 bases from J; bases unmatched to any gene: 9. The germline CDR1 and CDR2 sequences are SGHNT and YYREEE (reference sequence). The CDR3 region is CASSLPGQGTGTEAFF. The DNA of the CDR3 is TGTGCCAGCAGCTTACCGGGACAGGGGACGGGGACTGAAGCTTTCTTT. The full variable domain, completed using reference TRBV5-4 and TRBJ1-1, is ETGVTQSPTHLIKTRGQQVTLRCSSQSGHNTVSWYQQALGQGPQFIFQYYREEENGRGNFPPRFSGLQFPNYSSELNVNALELDDSALYLCASSLPGQGTGTEAFFGQGTRLTVV.

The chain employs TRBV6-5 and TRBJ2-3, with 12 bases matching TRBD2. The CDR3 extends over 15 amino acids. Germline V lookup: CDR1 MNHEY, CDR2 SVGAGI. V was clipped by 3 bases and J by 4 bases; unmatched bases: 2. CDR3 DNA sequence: TGTGCCAGCAGTTATGCTAGCGGGAGGGCAGATACGCAGTATTTT. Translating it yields CASSYASGRADTQYF.

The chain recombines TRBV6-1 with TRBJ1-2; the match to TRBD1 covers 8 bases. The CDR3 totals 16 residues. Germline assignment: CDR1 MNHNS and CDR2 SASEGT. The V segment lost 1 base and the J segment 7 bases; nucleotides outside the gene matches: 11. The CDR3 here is CASSEDEGVRGLGYTF. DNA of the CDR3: TGTGCCAGCAGTGAAGACGAGGGCGTCAGGGGGCTTGGCTACACCTTC.

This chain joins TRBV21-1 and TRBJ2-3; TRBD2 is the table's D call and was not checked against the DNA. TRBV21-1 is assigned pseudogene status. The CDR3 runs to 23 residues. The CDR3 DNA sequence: TGTGCCAGCAGCAAAGCCAGCAACCCCTTTTTAAGTTGGAGGGATCGCGGCACAGATACGCAGTATTTT. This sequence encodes CASSKASNPFLSWRDRGTDTQYF.

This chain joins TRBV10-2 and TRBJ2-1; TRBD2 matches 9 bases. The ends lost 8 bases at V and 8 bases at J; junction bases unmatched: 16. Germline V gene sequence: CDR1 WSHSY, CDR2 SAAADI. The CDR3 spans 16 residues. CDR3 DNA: TGCGCCAGCTGTGGGGGGGCGGGAGGGCCGCGCGATGAGCAGTTCTTC. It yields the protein CASCGGAGGPRDEQFF.

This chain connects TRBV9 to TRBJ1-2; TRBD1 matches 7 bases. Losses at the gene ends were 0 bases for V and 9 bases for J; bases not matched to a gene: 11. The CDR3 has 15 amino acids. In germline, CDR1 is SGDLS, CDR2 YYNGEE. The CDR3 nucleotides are TGTGCCAGCAGCGTAGGGGCAGGGGGTCTACATAGCTACACCTTC. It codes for CASSVGAGGLHSYTF.

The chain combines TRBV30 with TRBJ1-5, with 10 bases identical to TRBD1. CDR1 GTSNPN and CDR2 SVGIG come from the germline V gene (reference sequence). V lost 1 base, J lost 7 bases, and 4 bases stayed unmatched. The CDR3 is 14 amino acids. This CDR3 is CAWSDGQGDQPQHF. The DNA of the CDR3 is TGTGCCTGGAGTGACGGACAGGGGGACCAGCCCCAGCATTTT.

The CDR3 loop is CASSQSSGRALSSYEQYF. In DNA form, the CDR3 reads TGTGCCAGTAGTCAATCTAGCGGGAGGGCCTTGTCTTCCTACGAGCAGTACTTC. The chain links TRBV19 to TRBJ2-7; 12 positions match TRBD2. V shed 5 bases and J 1 base; nucleotides not matched to a gene: 12. This CDR3 comprises 18 residues. CDR1 and CDR2 (germline): LNHDA, SQIVND (reference sequence).

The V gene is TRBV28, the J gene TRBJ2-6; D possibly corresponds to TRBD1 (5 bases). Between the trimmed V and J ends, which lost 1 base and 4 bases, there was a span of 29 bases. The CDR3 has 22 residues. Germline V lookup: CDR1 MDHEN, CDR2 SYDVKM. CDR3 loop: CASSLFTLVFGRVLRGANVLTF. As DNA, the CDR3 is TGTGCCAGCAGTTTATTCACCCTCGTTTTCGGCAGGGTTTTGAGGGGGGCCAACGTCCTGACTTTC.